The 10 T cell receptor beta chains given below trace back to one sample, sequenced in a study of Tregs in tolerant kidney transplant recipients. Generated by immunoSEQ multiplex PCR, the TCRdb table keeps only in-frame clones and is missing some. The sample lists tens of thousands of clones, around 90% occurring once. Recipients received nonmyeloablative bone marrow transplants from related graft donors, with transient mixed chimerism. This sample comprised CD4+ T cells from blood (PBMCs), obtained 24 months after the transplant. The receptors were gathered from a human patient who received a combined kidney and bone marrow transplant. Some T cells may possibly be graft donor cells.

This chain links TRBV21-1 with TRBJ2-1; the D call of TRBD2 is as the table states it, not checked on the DNA. TRBV21-1 is a documented pseudogene. The length of the CDR3 is 19 residues. The CDR3 is CASFAEGQLWKWISNEQFF. In DNA, the CDR3 is TGTGCCAGCTTTGCCGAGGGCCAGCTCTGGAAATGGATCAGCAATGAGCAGTTCTTC.

J is TRBJ2-7 and V is TRBV18; D is perhaps TRBD1 (6 bases). V lost 0 bases and J 5 bases, leaving 11 bases between the germline ends. This CDR3 contains 14 residues. Germline V CDR1 and CDR2: KGHSH, LQKENI. For the CDR3, the DNA is TGTGCCAGCTCACCACCCACAGGGAGCAACGAGCAGTACTTC. Translating it yields CASSPPTGSNEQYF.

The chain uses TRBV11-3 and TRBJ2-7; D gene ambiguous. The CDR3 spans 14 residues. With 0 bases removed from V and 0 bases from J, the gap between germline ends came to 6 bases. Germline-derived CDR1 and CDR2 are SGHNT and YENEEA. The CDR3 spells CASSLERSSYEQYF. In DNA form, the CDR3 reads TGTGCCAGCAGCTTAGAACGGTCCTCCTACGAGCAGTACTTC.

J is TRBJ2-3 and V is TRBV7-3, with 9 bases lining up with TRBD2. With V trimmed by 1 base and J by 1 base, 12 bases remained unmatched. The CDR3 consists of 19 residues. CDR1 SGHTA and CDR2 FQGTGA come from the germline V gene. CDR3 sequence: CASSLIVWATSGGTDTQYF. The CDR3 DNA reads as TGTGCCAGCAGCTTAATCGTTTGGGCGACTAGCGGTGGCACAGATACGCAGTATTTT.

The genes are TRBV7-2 and TRBJ2-7; TRBD2 matches at 10 bases. CDR1 is SGHTA and CDR2 is FQGNSA in the germline V gene. CDR3 length: 15 residues. V gave up 6 bases and J gave up 1 base; unmatched junction bases: 6. The DNA for the CDR3 is TGTGCCAGCAGAAAGACTAGCGGGCGTTCCTACGAGCAGTACTTC. Translated, it gives CASRKTSGRSYEQYF.

The sample holds a few counts of this clone. In nucleotides, the CDR3 is TGTGCCAGCAGTTTTAGACCCGGCCGGGGGGGAATCTACGAGCAGTACTTC. Translated: CASSFRPGRGGIYEQYF. The chain has TRBV27 and TRBJ2-7; the match to TRBD2 covers 8 bases. The CDR3 covers 17 residues. V dropped 3 bases and J dropped 3; count of bases not matched to a gene: 13. Germline CDR1 is MNHEY and CDR2 is SMNVEV (reference sequence).

J is TRBJ2-7 and V is TRBV7-8, with TRBD1 as a possible D gene (6 bases). The germline V gene encodes CDR1 SGHVS and CDR2 FQNEAQ. CDR3 size: 15 residues. V gave up 5 bases and J gave up 3 bases, with 17 bases separating them. CDR3 loop: CASSRAAAGVYEQYF. The CDR3 coding sequence is TGTGCCAGCAGCCGGGCGGCGGCAGGGGTCTACGAGCAGTACTTC.

This chain links TRBV4-3 with TRBJ1-2; maybe TRBD1 (6 bases). From germline, CDR1 is LGHNA and CDR2 YSLEER. The CDR3 runs 13 residues. V lost 4 bases to trimming and J lost 7 bases, with 13 bases between them. CDR3 DNA: TGCGCCAGCAGCCGTACACAGGGCTTTGGCTACACCTTC. Translating it yields CASSRTQGFGYTF.

The chain is built from TRBV4-3 and TRBJ1-1; 7 nucleotides line up with TRBD1. V lost 4 bases, J lost 4 bases, and 6 bases stayed unmatched. Per germline, CDR1 LGHNA and CDR2 YSLEER. The CDR3 runs 14 residues. CDR3 bases: TGCGCCAGCAGCCTGACAGGGTCGGGCACTGAAGCTTTCTTT. Encoded protein: CASSLTGSGTEAFF.

The rearrangement joins TRBV5-1 to TRBJ2-4; D remains unclear. CDR1 is SGHRS, CDR2 YFSETQ, per germline. V was shortened by 0 bases and J by 0 bases, with 4 bases between the two germline ends. The CDR3 extends over 14 amino acids. The CDR3, as DNA: TGCGCCAGCAGCTTGGCCCTAGCCAAAAACATTCAGTACTTC. Translation: CASSLALAKNIQYF. Full variable domain (rest looked up from reference TRBV5-1 and TRBJ2-4): KAGVTQTPRYLIKTRGQQVTLSCSPISGHRSVSWYQQTPGQGLQFLFEYFSETQRNKGNFPGRFSGRQFSNSRSEMNVSTLELGDSALYLCASSLALAKNIQYFGAGTRLSVL.